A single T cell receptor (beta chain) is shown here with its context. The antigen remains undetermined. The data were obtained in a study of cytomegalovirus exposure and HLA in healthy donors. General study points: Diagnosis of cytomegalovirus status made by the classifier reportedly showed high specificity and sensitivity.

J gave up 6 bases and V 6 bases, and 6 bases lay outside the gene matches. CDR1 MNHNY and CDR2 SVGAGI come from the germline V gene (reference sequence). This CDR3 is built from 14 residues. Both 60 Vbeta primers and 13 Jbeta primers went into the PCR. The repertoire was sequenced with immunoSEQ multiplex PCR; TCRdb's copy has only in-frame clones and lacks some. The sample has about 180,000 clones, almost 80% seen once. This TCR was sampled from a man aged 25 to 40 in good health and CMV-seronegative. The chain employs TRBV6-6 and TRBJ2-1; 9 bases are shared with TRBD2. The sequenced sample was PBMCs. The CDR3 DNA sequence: TGTGCCAGCAGCCTTCCTAGCGGGGTCAATGAGCAGTTCTTC. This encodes CASSLPSGVNEQFF.